Listed below are T cell receptor beta chains from one sample, sequenced in a study of blood T cell repertoires in COVID-19. Sequenced by immunoSEQ multiplex PCR; TCRdb stores in-frame clones only, minus some. The table has around 86,000 clones, over 80% seen once; the top ten hold under 35%. The sequenced material came from peripheral blood. All receptors come from a woman aged 80 or over with acute or convalescent COVID-19. Both conserved end residues are part of each CDR3. The D gene is left open where the match is weak. Clone sizes are given selectively: once, few, many, or a class where the clone is expanded.

v_call	d_call	j_call	clone_size	cdr3_nt	cdr3_aa
TRBV11-2	TRBD1	TRBJ2-3	few	TGTGCCAGCAGCTCAACTTGGACAGGAACAGATACGCAGTATTTT	CASSSTWTGTDTQYF
TRBV6-5	TRBD2	TRBJ2-3	NA	TGTGCCAGCAGTCGGGACTATTTAGATACGCAGTATTTT	CASSRDYLDTQYF
TRBV9	NA	TRBJ2-7	once	TGTGCCAGCAGCGTAGATAGCTACTCCTACGAGCAGTACTTC	CASSVDSYSYEQYF
TRBV10-3	TRBD2	TRBJ2-7	once	TGTGCCATCCGCAACCCGACTAGCGGGAGCGGGGACGAGCAGTACTTC	CAIRNPTSGSGDEQYF
TRBV5-6	TRBD1	TRBJ1-6	NA	TGTGCCAGCAGCTACCGGGACAGGGAGAATTCACCCCTCCACTTT	CASSYRDRENSPLHF
TRBV15	TRBD1	TRBJ2-5	NA	TGTGCCACCAGCAGAGGAGCGGGACAGGGTCAAGAGACCCAGTACTTC	CATSRGAGQGQETQYF
TRBV3-1/TRBV3-2	TRBD1	TRBJ1-4	NA	TGTGCCAGCAGCCGACCGGGACAGATCAATGAAAAACTGTTTTTT	CASSRPGQINEKLFF
TRBV27	TRBD2	TRBJ2-3	NA	TGTGCCAGCAGTTTGGAGGGCGGGAGTCCAGATACGCAGTATTTT	CASSLEGGSPDTQYF
TRBV28	TRBD1	TRBJ1-1	NA	TGTGCCAGCAGCTCCGGGACAGGGCACACTGAAGCTTTCTTT	CASSSGTGHTEAFF
TRBV7-2	TRBD1	TRBJ2-5	NA	TGTGCCAGCAGCTTAGCAGGGACAGGGCGGGAGACCCAGTACTTC	CASSLAGTGRETQYF
TRBV19	TRBD2	TRBJ2-5	few	TGTGCCAGTAGTCCGGGACTACTTCAAGAGACCCAGTACTTC	CASSPGLLQETQYF
TRBV4-1	NA	TRBJ2-7	NA	TGCGCCAGCAGCCTCACAACCGGGACTTTATACGAGCAGTACTTC	CASSLTTGTLYEQYF
TRBV30	TRBD1	TRBJ2-1	NA	TGTGCCTGGATACCGGGACAGGGGGTCAATGAGCAGTTCTTC	CAWIPGQGVNEQFF
TRBV28	TRBD2	TRBJ2-7	NA	TGTGCCAGCAGTACCGGGACTAGGTTCTACGAGCAGTACTTC	CASSTGTRFYEQYF
TRBV6-1	TRBD1	TRBJ1-5	NA	TGTGCCAGCAGTGTTCGACAGGGGTTAAGCAATCAGCCCCAGCATTTT	CASSVRQGLSNQPQHF
TRBV3-1/TRBV3-2	TRBD1	TRBJ2-1	NA	TGTGCCAGCAGCCAAGTAGGGACAGGGGGCAGTGAGCAGTTCTTC	CASSQVGTGGSEQFF
TRBV9	NA	TRBJ2-3	NA	TGTGCCAGCAGCTTTCGACAGTTAACAGATACGCAGTATTTT	CASSFRQLTDTQYF
TRBV3-1/TRBV3-2	NA	TRBJ2-1	NA	TGTGCCAGCAGCCAATTTGGAGCGGACAATGAGCAGTTCTTC	CASSQFGADNEQFF
TRBV5-6	TRBD2	TRBJ2-7	NA	TGTGCCAGCAGCTTGGCTAGCGGGTACTCCTACGAGCAGTACTTC	CASSLASGYSYEQYF
TRBV5-1	NA	TRBJ2-3	NA	TGCGCCAGCAGCTTCAGCGGGTCCTACACAGATACGCAGTATTTT	CASSFSGSYTDTQYF
TRBV10-2	TRBD2	TRBJ2-7	NA	TGCGCCAGCAGTGATCTAGCGGGAGTCTACGAGCAGTACTTC	CASSDLAGVYEQYF
TRBV27	NA	TRBJ2-1	NA	TGTGCCAGCAGTTTACGGCAGGGGAATGTTGGTGAGCAGTTCTTC	CASSLRQGNVGEQFF
TRBV5-6	TRBD2	TRBJ2-3	NA	TGTGCCAGCAGCTGGGGTCTAGCGGGAGCCCCTACGCAGTATTTT	CASSWGLAGAPTQYF
TRBV3-1/TRBV3-2	NA	TRBJ1-4	NA	TGTGCCAGCAGCCTGGGGCAGCTCAATTACGAAAAACTGTTTTTT	CASSLGQLNYEKLFF
TRBV18	NA	TRBJ1-2	NA	TGTGCCAGCTCACCACTCCCGACAACCTATGGCTACACCTTC	CASSPLPTTYGYTF
TRBV2	NA	TRBJ2-7	many	TGTGCCAGCTTACAGGGCTTGGAGCAGTACTTC	CASLQGLEQYF
TRBV29-1	TRBD2	TRBJ2-1	NA	TGCAGCGTTGAAGCTGGAGCGGGAGGTAGCTACAATGAGCAGTTCTTC	CSVEAGAGGSYNEQFF
TRBV15	NA	TRBJ2-1	NA	TGTGCCACCAGCGCCTCACTCTACAATGAGCAGTTCTTC	CATSASLYNEQFF
TRBV5-1	NA	TRBJ2-3	NA	TGCGCCAGCAGCTTGGATGGACAGAACACAGATACGCAGTATTTT	CASSLDGQNTDTQYF